Sequencing of this T cell receptor (beta chain) was carried out in a study of PD-1 blockade in classical Hodgkin lymphoma. Profiling relied on immunoSEQ multiplex PCR, and the TCRdb table lists in-frame clones only, not all of them. The profile covers 57,000 or so clones, with about nine tenths appearing a single time and 9.5% to 15% taken by the ten largest. Germline-derived CDR1 and CDR2 are MNHEY and SVGAGI. Unmatched junction bases numbered 4, after V lost 3 bases and J lost 5 bases. The CDR3 is 14 amino acids. Every one of the patients relapsed after autologous stem cell transplantation (brentuximab vedotin exposure was variable).

This receptor was taken from a human donor with classical Hodgkin lymphoma. The chain couples TRBV6-5 to TRBJ2-1; 7 nucleotides align to TRBD1. Specimen: peripheral blood mononuclear cells (PBMCs), collected at baseline. CDR3 bases: TGTGCCAGCAGTTATGCGACAGGGCACAATGAGCAGTTCTTC. This encodes CASSYATGHNEQFF.